The next 9 T cell receptor beta chains were all read from a single sample in a study of blood T cell repertoires in COVID-19. Assay used: immunoSEQ multiplex PCR; TCRdb lists only in-frame clones, some missing. The sample carries fewer than 300,000 clones, about 91% recorded once. The sequenced sample consisted of peripheral blood. Receptors were obtained from a person aged 18 to 29 with COVID-19, enrolled during active disease.

This chain connects TRBV5-1 to TRBJ1-4, with D perhaps matching TRBD1 (6 bases). Looked up from germline, CDR1 is SGHRS and CDR2 is YFSETQ. CDR3 length: 16 residues. Trimming left V 0 bases short and J 0 bases short, with 9 bases between. The CDR3 nucleotides are TGCGCCAGCAGCTTGGGGGGGCTAGCAACTAATGAAAAACTGTTTTTT. Amino acids: CASSLGGLATNEKLFF.

CDR3 DNA sequence: TGTGCCAGCAGCCGAGGCGCAACTAATGAAAAACTGTTTTTT. Its translation is CASSRGATNEKLFF. The V and J genes are TRBV14 and TRBJ1-4; D is ambiguous. Looked up from germline, CDR1 is SGHDN and CDR2 is FVKESK. This CDR3 comprises 14 residues. V dropped 4 bases and J dropped 0 bases, with 6 bases sitting between them.

V usage is TRBV4-3 and J usage is TRBJ2-1; 12 positions match TRBD2. Germline V gives CDR1 LGHNA, CDR2 YSLEER. The CDR3 extends over 15 amino acids. The V gene end was trimmed by 6 bases and the J gene end by 8 bases; junction bases not matched to a gene: 8. In DNA, the CDR3 is TGCGCCAGCAGGACTAGCGGGAGTCTCCGGGATGAGCAGTTCTTC. It yields the protein CASRTSGSLRDEQFF.

CDR3 sequence (DNA): TGTGCCAGCAGTGATCCCCGGGACAGTAATGAAAAACTGTTTTTT. Translated, it gives CASSDPRDSNEKLFF. The V call is TRBV2, the J call TRBJ1-4; 7 positions match TRBD1. Germline-derived CDR1 and CDR2 are SNHLY and FYNNEI. After removal of 3 bases from V and 4 bases from J, the junction contained 5 bases not matched to a gene. The CDR3 spans 15 residues. Filled out from reference TRBV2 and TRBJ1-4, the complete variable domain reads EPEVTQTPSHQVTQMGQEVILRCVPISNHLYFYWYRQILGQKVEFLVSFYNNEISEKSEIFDDQFSVERPDGSNFTLKIRSTKLEDSAMYFCASSDPRDSNEKLFFGSGTQLSVL.

This clone showed up just a few times. The chain joins TRBV28 to TRBJ1-4; 7 bases map to TRBD1. The CDR3 runs to 15 residues. V was clipped by 5 bases and J by 7 bases; unmatched bases: 10. The germline V gene encodes CDR1 MDHEN and CDR2 SYDVKM. CDR3 nucleotide sequence: TGTGCCAGCAGTCCCCCCGACAGGGCTCGTGAAAAACTGTTTTTT. This encodes CASSPPDRAREKLFF.

The chain couples TRBV6-1 to TRBJ2-1; 7 bases map to TRBD2. Per germline, CDR1 MNHNS and CDR2 SASEGT. Trimming took 4 bases from V and 7 from J; bases not matched to a gene: 16. The CDR3 length is 17 residues. This CDR3 is CASSGATPGGIRNEQFF. The CDR3 nucleotides are TGTGCCAGCAGTGGGGCGACGCCGGGGGGAATTCGAAATGAGCAGTTCTTC.

J is TRBJ2-7 and V is TRBV9; 11 positions agree with TRBD2. The CDR3 is 14 residues long. Germline loops: CDR1 SGDLS, CDR2 YYNGEE. The trim removed 4 bases at V and 5 bases at J, leaving 5 bases unmatched. This CDR3 reads CASSSGLAGNEQYF. DNA for the CDR3: TGTGCCAGCAGCAGCGGACTAGCGGGTAACGAGCAGTACTTC.

As concerns this clone: A junction boundary mismatches the germline segment, possibly from a read error. V usage is TRBV13 and J usage is TRBJ1-3; D is possibly TRBD1 (6 bases). Germline assignment: CDR1 PRHDT and CDR2 FYEKMQ (reference sequence). This CDR3 region has 17 residues. This CDR3 is CASSLGGAREAGNTIYF. In DNA, the CDR3 is TGTGCCAGCAGCCTAGGGGGGGCTCGCGAGGCTGGAAACACCATATATTTT.

The J gene is TRBJ2-1, the V gene TRBV12-3 or TRBV12-4, with 7 bases fitting TRBD1. Germline trimming cut 9 bases from V and 3 bases from J; bases unmatched to any gene: 5. The CDR3 runs to 13 residues. CDR3 bases: TGTGCCAGTAGAAGGGGGCTCTACAATGAGCAGTTCTTC. Translation: CASRRGLYNEQFF.